This T cell receptor beta chain was recovered during a study of control samples from healthy donors and cancer patients. The repertoire was sequenced with immunoSEQ multiplex PCR; TCRdb's copy has only in-frame clones and lacks some. The data hold some 130,000 clones, with roughly 90% observed a single time. Germline loops: CDR1 SGHDN, CDR2 FVKESK. The germline V and J ends were trimmed by 1 base and 7 bases, with 13 bases remaining between them. CDR3 size: 14 residues. The rearrangement uses TRBV14 and TRBJ1-2; a weak D match, TRBD1 (5 bases). This clonotype originated in a man between 18 and 29 years old in good health. Sample: blood. DNA of the CDR3: TGTGCCAGCAGCCAAGGGGACGGAGGCATTGGCTACACCTTC. This encodes CASSQGDGGIGYTF.